One T cell receptor beta chain is described in this entry. Antigen specificity is unknown. The entry originates in a study of identifying expanded T cells in peripheral blood. Points from the study as a whole: Over around two and four weeks, about 17 and 20 clones changed, versus approximately 1.1 between replicates. Clone count variance between approximately two-week samples rose with total template count.

Collection occurred without any documented infections or immune events in donors. Clones were read by immunoSEQ multiplex PCR, and TCRdb kept only the in-frame ones, dropping some. The table includes 90,000 to 100,000 clones, nearly 90% detected once. Germline CDR1 and CDR2: KGHSH and LQKENI. V was cut by 4 bases and J by 6 bases, with 8 bases left in between. The CDR3 is made up of 12 amino acids. This clonotype originated in a person between 18 and 75 years old in good health. The material sequenced was blood. The chain recombines TRBV18 with TRBJ2-3; D not certain. The CDR3 region is CASSLRSDTQYF. The CDR3 nucleotides are TGTGCCAGCTCACTGAGGTCGGATACGCAGTATTTT.